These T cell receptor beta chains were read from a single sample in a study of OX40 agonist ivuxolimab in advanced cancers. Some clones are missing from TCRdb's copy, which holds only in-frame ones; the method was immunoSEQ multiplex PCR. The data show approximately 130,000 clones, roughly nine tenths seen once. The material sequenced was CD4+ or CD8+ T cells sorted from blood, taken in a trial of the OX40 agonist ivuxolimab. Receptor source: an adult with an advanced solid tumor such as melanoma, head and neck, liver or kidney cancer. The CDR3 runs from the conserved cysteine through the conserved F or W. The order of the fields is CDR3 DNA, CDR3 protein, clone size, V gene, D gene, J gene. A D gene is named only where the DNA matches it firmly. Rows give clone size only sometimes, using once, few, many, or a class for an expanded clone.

cdr3_nt: TGTGCCAGCAGAGCCGGGACTAGCGGATACGAGCAGTACTTC
cdr3_aa: CASRAGTSGYEQYF
clone_size: NA
v_call: TRBV2
d_call: TRBD2
j_call: TRBJ2-7

cdr3_nt: TGTGCCAGCAGCCCGGGACTAGCGGTAGATACGCAGTATTTT
cdr3_aa: CASSPGLAVDTQYF
clone_size: once
v_call: TRBV14
d_call: TRBD2
j_call: TRBJ2-3

cdr3_nt: TGTGCCAGCAGTTGGAACAGGGGGCCACAAGAGACCCAGTACTTC
cdr3_aa: CASSWNRGPQETQYF
clone_size: NA
v_call: TRBV6-6
d_call: TRBD1
j_call: TRBJ2-5

cdr3_nt: TGTGCCAGCAGCTATGGGAGTACCGGAAACACCATATATTTT
cdr3_aa: CASSYGSTGNTIYF
clone_size: NA
v_call: TRBV28
d_call: NA
j_call: TRBJ1-3

cdr3_nt: TGTGCCAGCAGTGAGCCTAGCGGGAGGGCAGGTGAGCAGTTCTTC
cdr3_aa: CASSEPSGRAGEQFF
clone_size: few
v_call: TRBV6-1
d_call: TRBD2
j_call: TRBJ2-1

cdr3_nt: TGTGCCAGCAGCCCCCAGGGCACTGAAGCTTTCTTT
cdr3_aa: CASSPQGTEAFF
clone_size: NA
v_call: TRBV6-1
d_call: NA
j_call: TRBJ1-1

cdr3_nt: TGTGCCAGCAGTGAATGGGGGCAGGGGACTGAAGCTTTCTTT
cdr3_aa: CASSEWGQGTEAFF
clone_size: NA
v_call: TRBV6-1
d_call: NA
j_call: TRBJ1-1

cdr3_nt: TGTGCCAGTAGTATTAGCGACCCGCGGATCCCGAACACCGGGGAGCTGTTTTTT
cdr3_aa: CASSISDPRIPNTGELFF
clone_size: once
v_call: TRBV19
d_call: NA
j_call: TRBJ2-2

cdr3_nt: TGTGCCAGCAGACGAGGGACCTTTAATACTGAAGCTTTCTTT
cdr3_aa: CASRRGTFNTEAFF
clone_size: NA
v_call: TRBV7-2
d_call: NA
j_call: TRBJ1-1

cdr3_nt: TGCAGTGCGTATCGGGAGTACGAGCAGTACTTC
cdr3_aa: CSAYREYEQYF
clone_size: NA
v_call: TRBV20-1
d_call: NA
j_call: TRBJ2-7

cdr3_nt: TGTGCCAGCAGTAAGACAGGGCTCTACCAGCATTTT
cdr3_aa: CASSKTGLYQHF
clone_size: NA
v_call: TRBV27
d_call: TRBD1
j_call: TRBJ1-5

cdr3_nt: TGTGCCACCAGGGGGGGACAGGCAACTAATGAAAAACTGTTTTTT
cdr3_aa: CATRGGQATNEKLFF
clone_size: NA
v_call: TRBV15
d_call: TRBD1
j_call: TRBJ1-4

cdr3_nt: TGTGCCAGCAGCGTAGGTGTTAAGGGACAAAACACCATATATTTT
cdr3_aa: CASSVGVKGQNTIYF
clone_size: NA
v_call: TRBV9
d_call: NA
j_call: TRBJ1-3

cdr3_nt: TGTGCCAGCAGTTTTCCGGGGGCGGGGGAAAACACTGAAGCTTTCTTT
cdr3_aa: CASSFPGAGENTEAFF
clone_size: NA
v_call: TRBV28
d_call: NA
j_call: TRBJ1-1

cdr3_nt: TGTGCCAGTTCCTCCGGGACCCCTAATGAAAAACTGTTTTTT
cdr3_aa: CASSSGTPNEKLFF
clone_size: NA
v_call: TRBV28
d_call: NA
j_call: TRBJ1-4

cdr3_nt: TGTGCCAGCACTCGGGCACCTACGGACAATGAGCAGTTCTTC
cdr3_aa: CASTRAPTDNEQFF
clone_size: few
v_call: TRBV19
d_call: NA
j_call: TRBJ2-1

cdr3_nt: TGTGCCTGGAGTCTTACTGCAGATACGCAGTATTTT
cdr3_aa: CAWSLTADTQYF
clone_size: NA
v_call: TRBV30
d_call: NA
j_call: TRBJ2-3

cdr3_nt: TGTGCCAGCAGTTCGGTAAAGCGGAATGAAAAACTGTTTTTT
cdr3_aa: CASSSVKRNEKLFF
clone_size: NA
v_call: TRBV6-5
d_call: NA
j_call: TRBJ1-4

cdr3_nt: TGCACTGGGACGAGGGACTTCCAAGAGACCCAGTACTTC
cdr3_aa: CTGTRDFQETQYF
clone_size: NA
v_call: TRBV29-1
d_call: NA
j_call: TRBJ2-5

cdr3_nt: TGCAGCGCTAGCGGGAGAGGGGAGGAGACCCAGTACTTC
cdr3_aa: CSASGRGEETQYF
clone_size: NA
v_call: TRBV29-1
d_call: TRBD2
j_call: TRBJ2-5

cdr3_nt: TGTGCCAGCAGCGTAGGTTCGGAAGGCTCATACGAGCAGTACTTC
cdr3_aa: CASSVGSEGSYEQYF
clone_size: NA
v_call: TRBV9
d_call: NA
j_call: TRBJ2-7

cdr3_nt: TGTGCCAGCAGTCAAGGGGGGGCTAGCGGGAGCCGCACAGATACGCAGTATTTT
cdr3_aa: CASSQGGASGSRTDTQYF
clone_size: NA
v_call: TRBV28
d_call: TRBD2
j_call: TRBJ2-3

cdr3_nt: TGCGCCAGCAGCCAAGACACCGGGACCGAGATTAACTATGGCTACACCTTC
cdr3_aa: CASSQDTGTEINYGYTF
clone_size: few
v_call: TRBV4-3
d_call: NA
j_call: TRBJ1-2

cdr3_nt: TGTGCCAGCAGCGTAGGCACCAGTGGGGGTGAAGCTTTCTTT
cdr3_aa: CASSVGTSGGEAFF
clone_size: NA
v_call: TRBV9
d_call: NA
j_call: TRBJ1-1

cdr3_nt: TGTGCCAGTATTACCGGGACTCATAACACCGGGGAGCTGTTTTTT
cdr3_aa: CASITGTHNTGELFF
clone_size: once
v_call: TRBV19
d_call: NA
j_call: TRBJ2-2

cdr3_nt: TGTGCCAGCAGCTTCGGGGCAGGCCAAGAGACCCAGTACTTC
cdr3_aa: CASSFGAGQETQYF
clone_size: once
v_call: TRBV7-2
d_call: NA
j_call: TRBJ2-5

cdr3_nt: TGTGCCAGCAGCTTGGGCCAGGGGGTATACGAGCAGTACTTC
cdr3_aa: CASSLGQGVYEQYF
clone_size: once
v_call: TRBV5-6
d_call: TRBD1
j_call: TRBJ2-7

cdr3_nt: TGTGCCAGCAGCTCAACAGGGGCTACATCTAATGAAAAACTGTTTTTT
cdr3_aa: CASSSTGATSNEKLFF
clone_size: NA
v_call: TRBV5-6
d_call: TRBD1
j_call: TRBJ1-4

cdr3_nt: TGTGCCAGCAGCGCTCGGGACAGCCTCACAGATACGCAGTATTTT
cdr3_aa: CASSARDSLTDTQYF
clone_size: NA
v_call: TRBV9
d_call: TRBD1
j_call: TRBJ2-3

cdr3_nt: TGTGCCAGCAGCCCACTAGACAGGGCCCGATCCGCCTACGAGCAGTACTTC
cdr3_aa: CASSPLDRARSAYEQYF
clone_size: NA
v_call: TRBV9
d_call: TRBD1
j_call: TRBJ2-7

cdr3_nt: TGCGCCAGCAGCCAAGATAGAGAGACAGGGGTCCCAGTAGGATATGGCTACACCTTC
cdr3_aa: CASSQDRETGVPVGYGYTF
clone_size: once
v_call: TRBV4-3
d_call: TRBD1
j_call: TRBJ1-2

cdr3_nt: TGTGCCAGCAGTCATCGGGACTCACGCTACGAGCAGTACTTC
cdr3_aa: CASSHRDSRYEQYF
clone_size: NA
v_call: TRBV2
d_call: NA
j_call: TRBJ2-7

cdr3_nt: TGTGCCAGCAGCTTGGATACAGCCATCACAGATACGCAGTATTTT
cdr3_aa: CASSLDTAITDTQYF
clone_size: once
v_call: TRBV5-6
d_call: NA
j_call: TRBJ2-3

cdr3_nt: TGTGCCACCAGCAGAGGTAGCGGGAGGGCAGTCTTCTCTCATGAGCAGTTCTTC
cdr3_aa: CATSRGSGRAVFSHEQFF
clone_size: NA
v_call: TRBV15
d_call: TRBD2
j_call: TRBJ2-1

cdr3_nt: TGTGCCAGCAGCCCCCGGACCGCACCAGCCTACGAGCAGTACTTC
cdr3_aa: CASSPRTAPAYEQYF
clone_size: NA
v_call: TRBV5-4
d_call: NA
j_call: TRBJ2-7

cdr3_nt: TGTGCCAGCAGTGAAGCGCGAGTGGGGGCCCAGCATTTT
cdr3_aa: CASSEARVGAQHF
clone_size: NA
v_call: TRBV6-1
d_call: NA
j_call: TRBJ1-5

cdr3_nt: TGTGCCAGTAGTATGGGACTAGCGGGAGGGGGTGAGCAGTTCTTC
cdr3_aa: CASSMGLAGGGEQFF
clone_size: NA
v_call: TRBV19
d_call: TRBD2
j_call: TRBJ2-1